The text below deals with one TCR beta chain. Losses at the gene ends were 0 bases for V and 6 bases for J; bases not matched to a gene: 7. This CDR3 region has 16 residues. Germline assignment: CDR1 SGHTS and CDR2 YDEGEE. The authors' processing: Reference gene primer amplification yielded estimated nucleated cell counts. Measured with immunoSEQ multiplex PCR; TCRdb has only the in-frame clones, and not every one. V, J and clone size were drawn from that table, and D and trimming were deduced from the DNA. This sample yields some 20,000 clones, of which roughly 90% are seen a single time; 6.5% to 9.5% belongs to the top ten. The data belong to a study of blood T cell repertoires in COVID-19. Across the whole study: PBMCs, B-cell-depleted T cells, or T cells provided the cDNA or gDNA that made up the material.

Sequenced material: peripheral blood. This chain joins TRBV5-8 and TRBJ2-3, with 10 bases aligning to TRBD1. This clonotype was obtained from a woman aged 55-70 years with active COVID-19. CDR3 sequence: CASSLGSRQGADTQYF. The CDR3 DNA reads as TGTGCCAGCAGCTTGGGTTCGAGACAGGGGGCCGATACGCAGTATTTT.